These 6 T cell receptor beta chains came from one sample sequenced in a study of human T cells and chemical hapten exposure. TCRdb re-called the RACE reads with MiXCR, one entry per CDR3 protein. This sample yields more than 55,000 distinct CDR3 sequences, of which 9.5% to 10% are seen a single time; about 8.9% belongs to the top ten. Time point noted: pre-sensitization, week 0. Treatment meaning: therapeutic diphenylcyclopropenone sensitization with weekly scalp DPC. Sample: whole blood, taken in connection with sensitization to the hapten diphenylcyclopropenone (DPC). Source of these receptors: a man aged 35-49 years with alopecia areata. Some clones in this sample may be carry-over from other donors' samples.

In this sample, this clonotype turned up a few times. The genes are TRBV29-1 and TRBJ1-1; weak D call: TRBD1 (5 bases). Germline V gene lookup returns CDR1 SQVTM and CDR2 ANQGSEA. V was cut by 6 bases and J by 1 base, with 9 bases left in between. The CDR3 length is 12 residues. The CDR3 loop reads CSVGHRNTEAFF. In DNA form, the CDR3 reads TGCAGCGTGGGGCACAGGAACACTGAAGCTTTCTTT.

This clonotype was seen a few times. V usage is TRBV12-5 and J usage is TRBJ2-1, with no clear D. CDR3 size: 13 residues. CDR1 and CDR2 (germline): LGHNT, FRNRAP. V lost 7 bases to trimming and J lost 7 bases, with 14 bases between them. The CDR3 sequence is CASAQTLGNEQFF. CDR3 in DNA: TGTGCTAGTGCCCAGACATTAGGTAATGAGCAGTTCTTC.

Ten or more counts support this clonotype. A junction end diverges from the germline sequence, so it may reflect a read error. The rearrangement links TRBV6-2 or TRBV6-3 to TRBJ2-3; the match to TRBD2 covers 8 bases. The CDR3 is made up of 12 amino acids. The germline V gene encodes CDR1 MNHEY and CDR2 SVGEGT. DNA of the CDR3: TGTGCCAGCAGTTTCGAACTAGCGGCCCAGCACTTT. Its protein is CASSFELAAQHF.

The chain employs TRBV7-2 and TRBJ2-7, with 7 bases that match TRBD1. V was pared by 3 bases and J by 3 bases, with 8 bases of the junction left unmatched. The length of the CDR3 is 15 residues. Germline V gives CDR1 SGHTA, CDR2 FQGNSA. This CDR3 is CASSLGTASLYEQYF. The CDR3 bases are TGTGCCAGCAGCTTGGGGACAGCGAGTCTCTACGAGCAGTACTTC.

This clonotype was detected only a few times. The CDR3 coding sequence is TGTGCCAGCAGTTTATCCCTTCGGCACAGGGAGAATGAAAAACTGTTTTTT. The encoded protein is CASSLSLRHRENEKLFF. This chain links TRBV12-3 or TRBV12-4 with TRBJ1-4; D is possibly TRBD1 (6 bases). CDR3 size: 17 residues. The germline V and J ends were trimmed by 2 bases and 5 bases, with 18 bases remaining between them.

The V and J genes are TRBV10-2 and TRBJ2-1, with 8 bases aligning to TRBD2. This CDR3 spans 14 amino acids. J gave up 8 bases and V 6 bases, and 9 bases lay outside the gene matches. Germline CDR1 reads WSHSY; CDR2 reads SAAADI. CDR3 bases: TGCGCCAGCAGGGAGAGCGGGAGTAGGTATGAGCAGTTCTTC. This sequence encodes CASRESGSRYEQFF.